The 12 T cell receptor beta chains listed next were all sequenced from one sample in a study of shared clonotypes between healthy human individuals. Naive CD8 cells comprised CD45RO-negative, CCR7-positively selected cells, excluding terminally differentiated effector memory CD45RA+ cells. This table comes from immunoSEQ multiplex PCR, and its TCRdb copy is limited to in-frame clones, with some not included. The top ten hold over 1.5% of the sample, which has around 1,900,000 clones, over 85% seen once. Sequenced material: naive CD8+ T cells from PBMCs. The receptors here all came from a young man in good health. Some clones in this sample may be carry-over from other donors' samples.

V gene TRBV5-4 combines with J gene TRBJ2-7; 7 nucleotides align to TRBD1. The CDR3 runs 14 residues. V lost 4 bases and J lost 3; bases outside the gene matches: 7. The germline CDR1 and CDR2 sequences are SGHNT and YYREEE (reference sequence). The CDR3 protein is CASSPGTVDYEQYF. The CDR3 nucleotides read TGTGCCAGCAGCCCCGGGACAGTTGACTACGAGCAGTACTTC.

This clone has just one count. J is TRBJ1-4 and V is TRBV15; D gene unclear. The CDR3 has 14 residues. The germline V gene has CDR1 LNHNV and CDR2 YYDKDF (reference sequence). V lost 5 bases and J 0 bases, leaving 7 bases between the germline ends. CDR3 coding DNA: TGTGCCACCAGCGAGCGAGCAACTAATGAAAAACTGTTTTTT. It yields the protein CATSERATNEKLFF.

The CDR3 sequence: CASSPREIHNEQFF. CDR3 nucleotides: TGTGCCAGCAGCCCCCGGGAGATTCACAATGAGCAGTTCTTC. The genes are TRBV7-2 and TRBJ2-1; D possibly corresponds to TRBD2 (6 bases). The CDR3 covers 14 residues. Germline V gene lookup returns CDR1 SGHTA and CDR2 FQGNSA. The V end lost 5 bases, the J end lost 5 bases, and 13 bases lay between the germline ends.

V usage is TRBV7-6 and J usage is TRBJ2-1, with TRBD1 as a possible D gene (5 bases). This CDR3 has 16 amino acids. CDR1 is SGHVS and CDR2 is FNYEAQ in the germline V gene. V was trimmed by 5 bases and J by 3 bases, leaving 17 bases between them. CDR3 bases: TGTGCCAGCAGCCCACAGGAATTAGCACTCTACAATGAGCAGTTCTTC. It translates to CASSPQELALYNEQFF.

This chain uses TRBV4-2 with TRBJ2-7, with 11 bases fitting TRBD2. CDR1 and CDR2 (germline): LGHNA, YNFKEQ. This CDR3 has 16 residues. With 3 bases clipped from V and 4 bases from J, the junction kept 8 bases outside the gene matches. This CDR3 is CASSQQLAGVGYEQYF. In nucleotides, the CDR3 is TGTGCCAGCAGCCAGCAACTAGCGGGAGTGGGGTACGAGCAGTACTTC.

V usage is TRBV27 and J usage is TRBJ2-7, with 8 bases that match TRBD1. Germline trimming cut 2 bases from V and 0 bases from J; bases unmatched to any gene: 9. Germline-derived CDR1 and CDR2 are MNHEY and SMNVEV (reference sequence). This CDR3 is 17 amino acids long. CDR3: CASSLGIGTGYSYEQYF. Written as DNA, the CDR3 is TGTGCCAGCAGTTTAGGAATAGGGACAGGATACTCCTACGAGCAGTACTTC.

This clone was picked up one time. V usage is TRBV7-9 and J usage is TRBJ2-7; 8 nucleotides align to TRBD1. Germline loops: CDR1 SEHNR, CDR2 FQNEAQ (reference sequence). The CDR3 consists of 14 residues. V lost 5 bases to trimming and J lost 2 bases; unmatched junction nucleotides: 5. CDR3 in amino acids: CASSPWDRTYEQYF. The CDR3 DNA is TGTGCCAGCAGCCCCTGGGACAGGACCTACGAGCAGTACTTC.

The rearrangement links TRBV28 to TRBJ2-3, with 11 bases matching TRBD2. The CDR3 is 17 residues long. The V gene end was trimmed by 2 bases and the J gene end by 0 bases; junction bases not matched to a gene: 4. CDR1 MDHEN and CDR2 SYDVKM come from the germline V gene. CDR3 in amino acids: CASSLTWTSGSTDTQYF. Written as DNA, the CDR3 is TGTGCCAGCAGTTTAACCTGGACTAGCGGGAGCACAGATACGCAGTATTTT.

The chain joins TRBV5-1 to TRBJ2-1; 10 nucleotides match TRBD2. V gave up 6 bases and J gave up 6 bases; unmatched junction bases: 9. The CDR3 totals 15 residues. Germline CDR1 reads SGHRS; CDR2 reads YFSETQ. The CDR3 DNA reads as TGCGCCAGCAAAACGCAAGCGGGAGGGGGCAATGAGCAGTTCTTC. Amino acids: CASKTQAGGGNEQFF. The full variable domain, with the rest looked up from reference TRBV5-1 and TRBJ2-1, is KAGVTQTPRYLIKTRGQQVTLSCSPISGHRSVSWYQQTPGQGLQFLFEYFSETQRNKGNFPGRFSGRQFSNSRSEMNVSTLELGDSALYLCASKTQAGGGNEQFFGPGTRLTVL.

This chain uses TRBV7-9 with TRBJ2-7, with TRBD2 matching 7 bases. The trim removed 4 bases at V and 3 bases at J, leaving 9 bases unmatched. CDR1 and CDR2 (germline): SEHNR, FQNEAQ (reference sequence). The CDR3 is 15 amino acids. DNA of the CDR3: TGTGCCAGCAGCTCCCGGGGGGAGATTCTCTACGAGCAGTACTTC. The encoded protein is CASSSRGEILYEQYF.

With regard to this clone: A junction boundary mismatches the germline segment, possibly from a read error. V gene TRBV11-2 combines with J gene TRBJ2-2; no clear D gene. The CDR3 spans 15 residues. Germline V gives CDR1 SGHAT, CDR2 FQNNGV. The CDR3 DNA is TGTGCCAGCAGCTCCCCGGCGACGAATACCGGGGAGCTGTTTTTT. This codes for CASSSPATNTGELFF.

The gene calls are TRBV19 and TRBJ1-1, with D possibly matching TRBD1 (6 bases). Germline assignment: CDR1 LNHDA and CDR2 SQIVND (reference sequence). The CDR3 consists of 15 residues. V shed 3 bases and J shed 3 bases, with 14 bases lying between them. The CDR3 protein is CASSIGQLGYTEAFF. The CDR3 region has the DNA TGTGCCAGTAGTATCGGACAGCTCGGCTACACTGAAGCTTTCTTT.